This T cell receptor beta chain appears in the sequencing data of a study of blood T cell repertoires in COVID-19. Participants were aged roughly 18 to 89 years from 24 US areas. Participant-given clinical history determined each cohort assignment. Looked up from germline, CDR1 is ENHRY and CDR2 is SYGVKD. This CDR3 has 15 amino acids. V lost 11 bases and J lost 0; bases outside the gene matches: 10. In the original processing: The assay estimated nucleated cells by amplifying reference gene primers. Repertoires were generated with immunoSEQ multiplex PCR, while TCRdb's copy carries only in-frame clones and drops some. The V and J calls and the clone size are those of that table, but D and trimming were determined from the DNA. Among a few hundred thousand clones, about 85% were seen once, and the ten largest hold about 7%.

This clonotype originated in a woman in her fifties or sixties who had been exposed to COVID-19. The V and J genes are TRBV10-3 and TRBJ2-4; TRBD2 matches at 7 bases. The sequencing input was PBMCs or T cells enriched from blood (not recorded which). CDR3 amino acids: CASTGEGRAKNIQYF. The CDR3 DNA reads TGTGCCTCCACCGGGGAGGGGAGAGCCAAAAACATTCAGTACTTC.